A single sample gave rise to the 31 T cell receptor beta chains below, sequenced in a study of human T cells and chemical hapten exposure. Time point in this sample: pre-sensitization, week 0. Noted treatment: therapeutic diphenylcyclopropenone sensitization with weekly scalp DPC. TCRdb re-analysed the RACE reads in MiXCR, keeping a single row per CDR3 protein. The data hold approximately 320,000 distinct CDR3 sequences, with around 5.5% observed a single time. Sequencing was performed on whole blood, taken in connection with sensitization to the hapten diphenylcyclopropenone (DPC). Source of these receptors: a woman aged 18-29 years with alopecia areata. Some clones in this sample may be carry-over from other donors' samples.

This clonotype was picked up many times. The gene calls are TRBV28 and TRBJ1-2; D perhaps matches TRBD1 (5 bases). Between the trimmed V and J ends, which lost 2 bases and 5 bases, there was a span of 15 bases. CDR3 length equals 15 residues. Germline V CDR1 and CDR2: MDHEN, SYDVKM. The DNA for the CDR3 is TGTGCCAGCAGTTTAGCCGCGGGGCTTCGGTATGGCTACACCTTC. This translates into CASSLAAGLRYGYTF.

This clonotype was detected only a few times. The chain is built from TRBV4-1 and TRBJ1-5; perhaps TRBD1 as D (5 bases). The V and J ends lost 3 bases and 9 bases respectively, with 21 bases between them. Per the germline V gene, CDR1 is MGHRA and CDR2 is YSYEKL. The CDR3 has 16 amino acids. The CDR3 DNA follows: TGCGCCAGCAGCCAGACATGGGACGGGGGGAGACGGCCCCAGCATTTT. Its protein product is CASSQTWDGGRRPQHF.

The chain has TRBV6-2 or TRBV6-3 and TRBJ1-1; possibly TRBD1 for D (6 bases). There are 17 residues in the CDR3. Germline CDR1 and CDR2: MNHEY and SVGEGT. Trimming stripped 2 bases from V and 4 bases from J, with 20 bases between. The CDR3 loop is CASSYPQGGPRGTEAFF. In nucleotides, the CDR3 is TGTGCCAGCAGTTACCCCCAAGGAGGTCCCAGGGGCACTGAAGCTTTCTTT.

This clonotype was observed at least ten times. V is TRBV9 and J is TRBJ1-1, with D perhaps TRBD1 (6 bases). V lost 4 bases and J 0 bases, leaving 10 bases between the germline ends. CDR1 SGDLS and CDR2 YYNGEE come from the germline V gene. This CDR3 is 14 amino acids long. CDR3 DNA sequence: TGTGCCAGCAGCCTGGGGGCCCTGAACACTGAAGCTTTCTTT. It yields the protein CASSLGALNTEAFF. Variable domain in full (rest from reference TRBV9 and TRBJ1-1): DSGVTQTPKHLITATGQRVTLRCSPRSGDLSVYWYQQSLDQGLQFLIQYYNGEERAKGNILERFSAQQFPDLHSELNLSSLELGDSALYFCASSLGALNTEAFFGQGTRLTVV.

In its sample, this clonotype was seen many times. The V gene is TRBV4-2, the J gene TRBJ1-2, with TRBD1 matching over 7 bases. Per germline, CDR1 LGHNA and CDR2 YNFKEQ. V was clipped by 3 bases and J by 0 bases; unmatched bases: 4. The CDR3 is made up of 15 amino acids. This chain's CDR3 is CASSQRGQSNYGYTF. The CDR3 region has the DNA TGTGCCAGCAGCCAGAGGGGACAGTCTAACTATGGCTACACCTTC.

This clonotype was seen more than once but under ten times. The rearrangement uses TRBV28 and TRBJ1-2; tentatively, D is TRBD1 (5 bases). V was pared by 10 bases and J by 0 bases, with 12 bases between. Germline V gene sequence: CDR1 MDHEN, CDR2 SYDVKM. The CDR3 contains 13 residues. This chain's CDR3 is CAILRAANYGYTF. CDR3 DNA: TGTGCCATCCTCAGGGCTGCTAACTATGGCTACACCTTC.

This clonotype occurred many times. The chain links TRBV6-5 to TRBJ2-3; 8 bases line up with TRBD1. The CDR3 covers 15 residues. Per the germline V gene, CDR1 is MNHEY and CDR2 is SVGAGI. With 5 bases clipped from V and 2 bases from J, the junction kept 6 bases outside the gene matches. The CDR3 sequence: CASSLGQADTDTQYF. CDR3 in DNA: TGTGCCAGCAGTCTGGGACAGGCAGACACAGATACGCAGTATTTT.

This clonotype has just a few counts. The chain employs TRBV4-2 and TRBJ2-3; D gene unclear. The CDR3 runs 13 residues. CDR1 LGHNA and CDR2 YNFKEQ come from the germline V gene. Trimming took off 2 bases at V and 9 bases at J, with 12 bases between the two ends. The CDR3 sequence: CASSQNTRTTQYF. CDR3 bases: TGTGCCAGCAGCCAAAACACCAGAACGACGCAGTATTTT.

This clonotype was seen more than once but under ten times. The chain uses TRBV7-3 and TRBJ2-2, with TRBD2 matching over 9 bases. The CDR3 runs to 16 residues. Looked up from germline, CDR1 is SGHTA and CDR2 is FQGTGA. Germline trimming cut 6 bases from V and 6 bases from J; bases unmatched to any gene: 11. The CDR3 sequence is CASSSSSGAGSGELFF. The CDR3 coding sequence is TGTGCCAGCAGTTCATCTAGCGGGGCGGGGTCCGGGGAGCTGTTTTTT.

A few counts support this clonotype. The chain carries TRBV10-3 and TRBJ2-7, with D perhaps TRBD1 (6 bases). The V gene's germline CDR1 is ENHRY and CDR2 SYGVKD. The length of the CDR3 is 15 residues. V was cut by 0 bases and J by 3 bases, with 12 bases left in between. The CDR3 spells CAISESQGTFYEQYF. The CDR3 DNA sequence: TGTGCCATCAGTGAGTCTCAGGGGACCTTCTACGAGCAGTACTTC.

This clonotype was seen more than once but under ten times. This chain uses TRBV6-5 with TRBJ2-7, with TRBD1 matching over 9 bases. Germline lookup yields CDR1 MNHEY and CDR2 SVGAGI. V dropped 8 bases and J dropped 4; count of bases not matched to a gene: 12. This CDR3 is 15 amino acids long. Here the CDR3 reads CASQTKQGTGYEQYF. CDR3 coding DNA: TGTGCCAGCCAAACCAAGCAGGGGACAGGGTACGAGCAGTACTTC.

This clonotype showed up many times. CDR3 in DNA: TGCAGCGCCGATCCCGCAGGAATCACAGATACGCAGTATTTT. Amino acids: CSADPAGITDTQYF. The rearrangement joins TRBV29-1 to TRBJ2-3; D ambiguous. Deletions cut 7 bases from V and 2 bases from J, with 16 bases between. Per the germline V gene, CDR1 is SQVTM and CDR2 is ANQGSEA. The CDR3 sequence is 14 residues long.

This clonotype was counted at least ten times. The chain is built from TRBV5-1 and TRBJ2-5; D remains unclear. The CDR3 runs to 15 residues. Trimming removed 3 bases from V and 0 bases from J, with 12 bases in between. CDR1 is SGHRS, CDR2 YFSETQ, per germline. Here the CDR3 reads CASSWMSQYQETQYF. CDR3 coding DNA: TGCGCCAGCAGCTGGATGAGTCAGTACCAAGAGACCCAGTACTTC.

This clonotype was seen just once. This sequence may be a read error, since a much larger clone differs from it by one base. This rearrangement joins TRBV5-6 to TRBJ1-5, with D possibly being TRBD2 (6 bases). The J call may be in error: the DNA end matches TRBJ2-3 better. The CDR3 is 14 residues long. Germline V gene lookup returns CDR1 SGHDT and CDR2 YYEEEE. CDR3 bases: TGTGCCAGCAGCACCGGCGGGGTCGGCCAGCCCCAGTATTTT. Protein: CASSTGGVGQPQYF.

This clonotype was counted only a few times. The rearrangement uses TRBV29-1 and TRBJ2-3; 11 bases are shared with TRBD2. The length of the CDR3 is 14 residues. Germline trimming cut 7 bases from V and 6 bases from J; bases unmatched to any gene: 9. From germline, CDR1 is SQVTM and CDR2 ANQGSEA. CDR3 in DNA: TGCAGCGCAATAGCGGGGGGGCGGTTTGATACGCAGTATTTT. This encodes CSAIAGGRFDTQYF.

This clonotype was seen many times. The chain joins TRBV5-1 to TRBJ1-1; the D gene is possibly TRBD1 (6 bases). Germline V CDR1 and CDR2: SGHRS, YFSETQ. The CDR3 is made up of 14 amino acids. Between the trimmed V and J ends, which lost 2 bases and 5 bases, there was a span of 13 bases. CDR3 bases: TGCGCCAGCAGCTTAGGCCTAACAGGGACTGAAGCTTTCTTT. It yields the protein CASSLGLTGTEAFF.

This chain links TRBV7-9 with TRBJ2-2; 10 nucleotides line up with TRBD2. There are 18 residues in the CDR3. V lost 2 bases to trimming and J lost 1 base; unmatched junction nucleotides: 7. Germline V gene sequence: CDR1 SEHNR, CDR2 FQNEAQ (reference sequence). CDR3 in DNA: TGTGCCAGCAGCTTACCAACCGGACTAGCGGAGAACACCGGGGAGCTGTTTTTT. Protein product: CASSLPTGLAENTGELFF.

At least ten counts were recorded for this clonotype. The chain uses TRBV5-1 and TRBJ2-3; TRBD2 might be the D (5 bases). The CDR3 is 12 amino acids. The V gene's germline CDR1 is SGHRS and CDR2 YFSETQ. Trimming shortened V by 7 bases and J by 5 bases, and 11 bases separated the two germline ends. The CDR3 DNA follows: TGCGCCAGCGTCGGGGAAGTAGATACGCAGTATTTT. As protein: CASVGEVDTQYF.

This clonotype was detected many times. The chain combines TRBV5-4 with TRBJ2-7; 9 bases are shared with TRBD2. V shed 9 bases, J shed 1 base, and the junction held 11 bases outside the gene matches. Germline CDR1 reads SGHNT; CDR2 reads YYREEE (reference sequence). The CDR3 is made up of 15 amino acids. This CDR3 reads CATGSSGDDSYEQYF. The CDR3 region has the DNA TGTGCCACCGGCTCTAGCGGGGACGATTCCTACGAGCAGTACTTC.

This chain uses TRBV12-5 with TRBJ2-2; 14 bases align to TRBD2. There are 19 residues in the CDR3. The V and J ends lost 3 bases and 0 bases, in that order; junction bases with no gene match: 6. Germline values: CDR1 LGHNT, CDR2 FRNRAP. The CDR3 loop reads CASGFPGLAGETNTGELFF. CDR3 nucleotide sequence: TGTGCTAGTGGTTTTCCGGGACTAGCGGGGGAAACGAACACCGGGGAGCTGTTTTTT. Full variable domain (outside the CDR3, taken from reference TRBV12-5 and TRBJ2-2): DARVTQTPRHKVTEMGQEVTMRCQPILGHNTVFWYRQTMMQGLELLAYFRNRAPLDDSGMPKDRFSAEMPDATLATLKIQPSEPRDSAVYFCASGFPGLAGETNTGELFFGEGSRLTVL.

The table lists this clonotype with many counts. In nucleotides, the CDR3 is TGCAGTGCTAGGTATACTAAAATCCTGGATGAGCAGTTCTTC. As protein: CSARYTKILDEQFF. The chain links TRBV20-1 to TRBJ2-1; D remains unclear. The CDR3 length is 14 residues. Per germline, CDR1 DFQATT and CDR2 SNEGSKA (reference sequence). V lost 3 bases and J 8 bases, leaving 17 bases between the germline ends.

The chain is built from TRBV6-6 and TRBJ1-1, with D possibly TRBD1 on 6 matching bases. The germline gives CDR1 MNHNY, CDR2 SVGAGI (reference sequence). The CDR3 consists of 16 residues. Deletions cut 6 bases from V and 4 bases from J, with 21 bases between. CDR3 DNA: TGTGCCAGCAGACGCGAACAGGGATTATATAGCACTGAAGCTTTCTTT. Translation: CASRREQGLYSTEAFF.

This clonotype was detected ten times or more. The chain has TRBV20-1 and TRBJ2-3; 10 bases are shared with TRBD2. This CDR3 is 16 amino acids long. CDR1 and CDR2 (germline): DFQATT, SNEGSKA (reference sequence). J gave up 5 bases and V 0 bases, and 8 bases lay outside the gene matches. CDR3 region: CSARDQRGGFEDTQYF. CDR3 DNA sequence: TGCAGTGCTAGAGATCAGCGGGGGGGTTTCGAAGATACGCAGTATTTT.

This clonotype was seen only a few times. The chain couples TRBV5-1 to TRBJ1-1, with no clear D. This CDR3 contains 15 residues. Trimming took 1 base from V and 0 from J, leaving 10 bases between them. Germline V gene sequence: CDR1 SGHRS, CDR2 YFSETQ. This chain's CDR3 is CASSLRTPMNTEAFF. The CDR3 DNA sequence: TGCGCCAGCAGCTTGAGGACTCCCATGAACACTGAAGCTTTCTTT.

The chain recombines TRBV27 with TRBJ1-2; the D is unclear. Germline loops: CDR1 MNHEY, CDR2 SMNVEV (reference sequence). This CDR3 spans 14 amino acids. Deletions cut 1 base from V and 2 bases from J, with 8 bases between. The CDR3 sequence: CASSLYAANYGYTF. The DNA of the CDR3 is TGTGCCAGCAGTTTATATGCAGCAAACTATGGCTACACCTTC.

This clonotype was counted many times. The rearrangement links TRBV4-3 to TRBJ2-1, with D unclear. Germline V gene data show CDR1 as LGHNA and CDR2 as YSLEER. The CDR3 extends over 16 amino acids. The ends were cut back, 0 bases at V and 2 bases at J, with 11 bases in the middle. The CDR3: CASSQESPAAYNEQFF. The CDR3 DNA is TGCGCCAGCAGCCAAGAAAGTCCGGCAGCCTACAATGAGCAGTTCTTC.

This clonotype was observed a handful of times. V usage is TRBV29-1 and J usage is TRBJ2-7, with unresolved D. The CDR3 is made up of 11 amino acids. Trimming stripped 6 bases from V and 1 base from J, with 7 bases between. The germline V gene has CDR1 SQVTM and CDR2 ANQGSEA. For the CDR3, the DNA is TGCAGCGTCGCAGATTCCTACGAGCAGTACTTC. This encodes CSVADSYEQYF.

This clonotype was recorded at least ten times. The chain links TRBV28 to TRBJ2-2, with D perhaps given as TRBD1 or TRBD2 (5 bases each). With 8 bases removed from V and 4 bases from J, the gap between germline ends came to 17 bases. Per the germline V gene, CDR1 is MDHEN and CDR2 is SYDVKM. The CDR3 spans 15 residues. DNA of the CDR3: TGTGCCAGCCTCCCTGGGGCGGACTTCACCGGGGAGCTGTTTTTT. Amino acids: CASLPGADFTGELFF.

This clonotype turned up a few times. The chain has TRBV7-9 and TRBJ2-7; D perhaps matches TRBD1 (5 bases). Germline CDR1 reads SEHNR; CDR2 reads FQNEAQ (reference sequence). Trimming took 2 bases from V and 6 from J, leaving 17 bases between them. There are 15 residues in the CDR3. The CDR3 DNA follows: TGTGCCAGCAGCTTACCCCTCGGCAGGGCAGGCGAGCAGTACTTC. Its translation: CASSLPLGRAGEQYF.

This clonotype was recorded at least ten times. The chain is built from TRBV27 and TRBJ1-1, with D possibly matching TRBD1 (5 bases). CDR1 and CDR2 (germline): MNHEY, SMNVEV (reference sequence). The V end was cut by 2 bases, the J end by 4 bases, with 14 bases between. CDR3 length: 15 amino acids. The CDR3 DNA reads TGTGCCAGCAGTTTAGGAAGGGGAGGAGGCACTGAAGCTTTCTTT. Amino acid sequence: CASSLGRGGGTEAFF.

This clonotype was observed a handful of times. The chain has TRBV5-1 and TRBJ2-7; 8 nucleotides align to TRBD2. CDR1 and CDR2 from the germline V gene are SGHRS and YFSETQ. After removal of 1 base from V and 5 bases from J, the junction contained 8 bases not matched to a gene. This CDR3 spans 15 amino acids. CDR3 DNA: TGCGCCAGCAGCTTGACTCTCGCGGGGGGCGACGAGCAGTACTTC. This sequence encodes CASSLTLAGGDEQYF.